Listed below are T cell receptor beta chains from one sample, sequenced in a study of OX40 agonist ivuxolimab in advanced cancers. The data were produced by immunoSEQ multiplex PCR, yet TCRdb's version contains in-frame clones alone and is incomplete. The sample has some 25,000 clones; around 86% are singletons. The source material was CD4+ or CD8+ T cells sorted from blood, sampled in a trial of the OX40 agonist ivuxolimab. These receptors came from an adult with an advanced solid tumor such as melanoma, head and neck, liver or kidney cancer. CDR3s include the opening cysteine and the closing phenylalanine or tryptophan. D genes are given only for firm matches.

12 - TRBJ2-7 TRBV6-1 CASSDGVYEQYF
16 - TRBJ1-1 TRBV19 CASSIRHLRMDTEAFF
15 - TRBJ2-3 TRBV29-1 CSVKGLLVSSDTQYF
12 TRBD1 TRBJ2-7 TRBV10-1 CASSLTDREQYF
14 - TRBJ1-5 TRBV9 CASSETDFNQPQHF
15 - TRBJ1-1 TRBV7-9 CASSLESSGKHEAFF
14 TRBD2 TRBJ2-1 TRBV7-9 CASSPGTSYNEQFF
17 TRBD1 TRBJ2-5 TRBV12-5 CASGYGWAGRDRETQYF
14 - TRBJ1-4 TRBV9 CASSEQGWGEKLFF
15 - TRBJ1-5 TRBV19 CASSILGVSNQPQHF
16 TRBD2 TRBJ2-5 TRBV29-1 CSVGGTSVSYQETQYF